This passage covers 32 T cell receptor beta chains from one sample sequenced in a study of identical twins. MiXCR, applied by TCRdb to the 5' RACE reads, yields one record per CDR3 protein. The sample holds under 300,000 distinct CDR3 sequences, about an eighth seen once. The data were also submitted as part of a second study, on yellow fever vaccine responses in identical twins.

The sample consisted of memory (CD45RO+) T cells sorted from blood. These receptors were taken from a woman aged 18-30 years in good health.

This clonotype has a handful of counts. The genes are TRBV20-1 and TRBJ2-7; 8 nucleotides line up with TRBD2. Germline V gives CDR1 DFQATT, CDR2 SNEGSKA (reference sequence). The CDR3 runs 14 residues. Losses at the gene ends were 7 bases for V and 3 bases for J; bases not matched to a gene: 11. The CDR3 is CSVGAGRDFYEQYF. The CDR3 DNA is TGCAGTGTTGGTGCCGGGAGGGACTTCTACGAGCAGTACTTC.

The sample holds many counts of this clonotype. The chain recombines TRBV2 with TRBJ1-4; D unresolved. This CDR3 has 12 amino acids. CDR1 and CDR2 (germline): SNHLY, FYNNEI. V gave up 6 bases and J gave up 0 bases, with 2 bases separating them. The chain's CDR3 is CASRATNEKLFF. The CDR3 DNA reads TGTGCCAGCAGGGCAACTAATGAAAAACTGTTTTTT.

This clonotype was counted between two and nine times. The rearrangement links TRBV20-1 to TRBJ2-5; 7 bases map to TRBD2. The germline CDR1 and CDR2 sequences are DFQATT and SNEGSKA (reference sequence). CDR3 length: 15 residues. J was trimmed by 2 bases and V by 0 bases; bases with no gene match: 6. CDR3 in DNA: TGCAGTGCTAGAGATTACCAGCGGGGTCAAGAGACCCAGTACTTC. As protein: CSARDYQRGQETQYF.

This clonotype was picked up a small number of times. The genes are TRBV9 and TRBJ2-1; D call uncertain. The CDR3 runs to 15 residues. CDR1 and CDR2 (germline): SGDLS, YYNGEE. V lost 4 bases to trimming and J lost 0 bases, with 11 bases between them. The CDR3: CASSPPSLSYNEQFF. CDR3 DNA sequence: TGTGCCAGCAGCCCCCCGTCGCTCTCCTACAATGAGCAGTTCTTC.

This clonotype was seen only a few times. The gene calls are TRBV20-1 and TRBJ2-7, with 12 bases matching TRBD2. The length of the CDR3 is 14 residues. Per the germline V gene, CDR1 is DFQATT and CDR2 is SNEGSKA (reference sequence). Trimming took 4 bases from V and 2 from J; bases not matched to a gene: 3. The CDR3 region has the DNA TGCAGTGCTACTCGGACTAGCGGGGCCTACGAGCAGTACTTC. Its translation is CSATRTSGAYEQYF.

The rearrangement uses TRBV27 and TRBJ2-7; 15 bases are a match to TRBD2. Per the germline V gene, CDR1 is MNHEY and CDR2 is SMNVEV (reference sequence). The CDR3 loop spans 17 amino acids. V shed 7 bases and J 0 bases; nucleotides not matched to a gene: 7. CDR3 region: CASTRTSGRAGSYEQYF. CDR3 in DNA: TGTGCCAGCACGAGGACTAGCGGGAGGGCCGGCTCCTACGAGCAGTACTTC.

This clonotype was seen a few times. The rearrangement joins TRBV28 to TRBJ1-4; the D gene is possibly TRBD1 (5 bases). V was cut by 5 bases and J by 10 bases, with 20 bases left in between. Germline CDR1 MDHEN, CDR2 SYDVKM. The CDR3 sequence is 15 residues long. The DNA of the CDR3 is TGTGCCAGCAGTCCCACTCAGGGCTCTGCGGGAAAACTGTTTTTT. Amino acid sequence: CASSPTQGSAGKLFF. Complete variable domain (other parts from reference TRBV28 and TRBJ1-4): DVKVTQSSRYLVKRTGEKVFLECVQDMDHENMFWYRQDPGLGLRLIYFSYDVKMKEKGDIPEGYSVSREKKERFSLILESASTNQTSMYLCASSPTQGSAGKLFFGSGTQLSVL.

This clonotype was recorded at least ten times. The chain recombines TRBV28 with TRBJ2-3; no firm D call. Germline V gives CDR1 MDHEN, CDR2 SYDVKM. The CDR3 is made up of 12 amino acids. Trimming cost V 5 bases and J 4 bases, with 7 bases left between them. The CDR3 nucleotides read TGTGCCAGCAGTCAAGGGTCAGATACGCAGTATTTT. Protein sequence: CASSQGSDTQYF.

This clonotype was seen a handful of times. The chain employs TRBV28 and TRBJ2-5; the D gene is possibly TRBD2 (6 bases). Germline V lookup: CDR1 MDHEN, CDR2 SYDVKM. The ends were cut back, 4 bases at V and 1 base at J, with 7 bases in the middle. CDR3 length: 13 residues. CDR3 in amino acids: CASSSGAQETQYF. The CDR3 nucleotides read TGTGCCAGCAGTTCGGGAGCCCAAGAGACCCAGTACTTC.

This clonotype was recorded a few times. Here the CDR3 DNA reads TGCGCCAGCAGCTCCGGAACGGGGTCTAGGACAGATACGCAGTATTTT. It yields the protein CASSSGTGSRTDTQYF. V gene TRBV5-1 combines with J gene TRBJ2-3; D perhaps matches TRBD2 (5 bases). V lost 3 bases and J lost 3, with 17 bases in between. This CDR3 comprises 16 residues. Germline lookup yields CDR1 SGHRS and CDR2 YFSETQ.

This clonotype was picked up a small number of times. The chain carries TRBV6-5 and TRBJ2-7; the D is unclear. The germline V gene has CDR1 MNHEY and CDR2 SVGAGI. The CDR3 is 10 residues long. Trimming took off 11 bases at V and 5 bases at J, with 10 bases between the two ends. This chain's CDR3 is CACGRDEQYF. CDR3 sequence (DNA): TGTGCCTGCGGAAGGGACGAGCAGTACTTC.

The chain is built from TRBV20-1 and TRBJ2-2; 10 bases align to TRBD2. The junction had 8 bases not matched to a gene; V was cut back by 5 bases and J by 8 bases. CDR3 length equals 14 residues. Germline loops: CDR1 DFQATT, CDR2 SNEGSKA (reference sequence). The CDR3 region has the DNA TGCAGTGCTCCCCGCAGCGGGGGGGGAGGGGAGCTGTTTTTT. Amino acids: CSAPRSGGGGELFF.

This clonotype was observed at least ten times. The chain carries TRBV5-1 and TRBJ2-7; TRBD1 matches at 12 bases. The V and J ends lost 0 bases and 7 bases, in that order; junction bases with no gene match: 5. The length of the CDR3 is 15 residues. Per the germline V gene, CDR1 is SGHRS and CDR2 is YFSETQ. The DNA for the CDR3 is TGCGCCAGCAGCTTGGAGGGACAGGGGGCGCGGGAGCAGTACTTC. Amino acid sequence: CASSLEGQGAREQYF.

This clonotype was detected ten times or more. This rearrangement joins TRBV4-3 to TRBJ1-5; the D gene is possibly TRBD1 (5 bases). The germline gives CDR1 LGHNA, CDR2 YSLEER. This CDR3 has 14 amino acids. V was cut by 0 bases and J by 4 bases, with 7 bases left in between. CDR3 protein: CASSQEGGNQPQHF. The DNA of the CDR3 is TGCGCCAGCAGCCAAGAGGGGGGAAATCAGCCCCAGCATTTT.

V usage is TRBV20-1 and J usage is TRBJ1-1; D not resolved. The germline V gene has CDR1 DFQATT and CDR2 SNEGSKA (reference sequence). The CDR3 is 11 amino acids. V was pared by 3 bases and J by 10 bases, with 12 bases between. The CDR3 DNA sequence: TGCAGTGCTAGTCTGGCAGATGCAGCTTTCTTT. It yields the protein CSASLADAAFF.

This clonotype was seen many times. CDR3 protein: CASSNSQDYHYNEQFF. The CDR3 nucleotides read TGTGCCAGCAGCAACTCACAGGATTACCACTACAATGAGCAGTTCTTC. This chain connects TRBV5-6 to TRBJ2-1, with a tentative D call TRBD1 (5 bases). V lost 4 bases and J 3 bases, leaving 17 bases between the germline ends. Looked up from germline, CDR1 is SGHDT and CDR2 is YYEEEE. There are 16 residues in the CDR3. Drawing the rest from reference TRBV5-6 and TRBJ2-1, the complete variable domain is DAGVTQSPTHLIKTRGQQVTLRCSPKSGHDTVSWYQQALGQGPQFIFQYYEEEERQRGNFPDRFSGHQFPNYSSELNVNALLLGDSALYLCASSNSQDYHYNEQFFGPGTRLTVL.

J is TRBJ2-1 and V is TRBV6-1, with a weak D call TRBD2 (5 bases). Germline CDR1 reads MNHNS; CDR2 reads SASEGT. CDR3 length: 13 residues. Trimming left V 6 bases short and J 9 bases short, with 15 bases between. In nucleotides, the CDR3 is TGTGCCAGCAGAGCGGACGGTATGTTTGAGCAGTTCTTC. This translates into CASRADGMFEQFF.

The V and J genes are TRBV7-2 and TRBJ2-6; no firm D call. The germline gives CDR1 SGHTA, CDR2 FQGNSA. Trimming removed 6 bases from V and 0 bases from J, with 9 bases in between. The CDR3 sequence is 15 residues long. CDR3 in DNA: TGTGCCAGCAGGGGGAAGGCCTCTGGGGCCAACGTCCTGACTTTC. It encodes CASRGKASGANVLTF.

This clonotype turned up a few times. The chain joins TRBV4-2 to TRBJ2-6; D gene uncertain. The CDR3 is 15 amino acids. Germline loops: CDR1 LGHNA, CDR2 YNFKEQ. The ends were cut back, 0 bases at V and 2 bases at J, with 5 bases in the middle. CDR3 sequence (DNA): TGTGCCAGCAGCCAAGATGGGGCTGGGGCCAACGTCCTGACTTTC. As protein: CASSQDGAGANVLTF.

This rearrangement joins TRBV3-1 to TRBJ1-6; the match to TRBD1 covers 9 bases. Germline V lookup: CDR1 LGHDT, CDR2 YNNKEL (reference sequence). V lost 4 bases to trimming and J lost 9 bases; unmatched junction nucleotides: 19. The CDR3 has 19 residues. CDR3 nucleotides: TGTGCCAGCAGCCGAGACAGGGGGTCAAATACGAAGTGGGGTTCACCCCTCCACTTT. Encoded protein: CASSRDRGSNTKWGSPLHF.

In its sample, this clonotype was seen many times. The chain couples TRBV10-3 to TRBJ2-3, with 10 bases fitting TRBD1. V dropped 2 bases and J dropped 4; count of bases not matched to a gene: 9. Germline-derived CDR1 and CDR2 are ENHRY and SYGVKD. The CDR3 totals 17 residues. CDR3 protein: CAISETGTGVDADTQYF. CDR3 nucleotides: TGTGCCATCAGTGAGACCGGGACAGGGGTAGACGCAGATACGCAGTATTTT.

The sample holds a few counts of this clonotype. CDR3 nucleotides: TGCGCCAGCAGCCCTGGGACTAGCGGGAGCTGGGAGACCCAGTACTTC. Protein product: CASSPGTSGSWETQYF. J is TRBJ2-5 and V is TRBV5-1; 14 bases line up with TRBD2. CDR3 length: 16 amino acids. Germline V lookup: CDR1 SGHRS, CDR2 YFSETQ. V lost 4 bases to trimming and J lost 5 bases; unmatched junction nucleotides: 7.

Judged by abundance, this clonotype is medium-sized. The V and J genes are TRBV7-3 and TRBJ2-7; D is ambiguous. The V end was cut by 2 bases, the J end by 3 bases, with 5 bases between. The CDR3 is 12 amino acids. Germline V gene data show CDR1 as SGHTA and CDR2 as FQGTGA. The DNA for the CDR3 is TGTGCCAGCAGCTTATTGCTCTACGAGCAGTACTTC. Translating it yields CASSLLLYEQYF.

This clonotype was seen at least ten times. This CDR3 reads CASSNTETQYF. CDR3 DNA sequence: TGTGCCAGCAGTAACACCGAGACCCAGTACTTC. The chain uses TRBV12-3 or TRBV12-4 and TRBJ2-5; D gene ambiguous. This CDR3 region has 11 residues. Trimming stripped 5 bases from V and 5 bases from J, with 6 bases between.

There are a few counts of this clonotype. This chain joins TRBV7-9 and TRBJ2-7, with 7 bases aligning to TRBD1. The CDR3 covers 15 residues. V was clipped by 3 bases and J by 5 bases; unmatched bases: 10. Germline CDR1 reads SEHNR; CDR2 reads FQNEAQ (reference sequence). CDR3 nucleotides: TGTGCCAGCAGCTTTGACAGGGCCGATATCCACGAGCAGTACTTC. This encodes CASSFDRADIHEQYF.

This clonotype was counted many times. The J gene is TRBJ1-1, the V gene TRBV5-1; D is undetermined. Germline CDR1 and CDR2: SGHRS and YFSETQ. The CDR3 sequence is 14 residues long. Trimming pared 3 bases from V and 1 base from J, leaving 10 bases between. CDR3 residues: CASSWATENTEAFF. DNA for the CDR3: TGCGCCAGCAGCTGGGCCACCGAGAACACTGAAGCTTTCTTT.

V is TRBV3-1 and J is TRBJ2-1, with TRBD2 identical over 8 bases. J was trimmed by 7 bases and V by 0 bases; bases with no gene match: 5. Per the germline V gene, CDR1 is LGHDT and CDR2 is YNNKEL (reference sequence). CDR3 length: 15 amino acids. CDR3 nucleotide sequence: TGTGCCAGCAGCCAAGATAGCGGGAACCTAAATGAGCAGTTCTTC. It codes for CASSQDSGNLNEQFF.

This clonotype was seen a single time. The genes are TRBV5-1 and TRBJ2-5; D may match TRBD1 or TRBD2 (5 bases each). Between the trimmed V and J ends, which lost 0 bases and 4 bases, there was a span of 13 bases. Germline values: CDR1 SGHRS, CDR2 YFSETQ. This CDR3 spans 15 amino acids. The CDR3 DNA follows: TGCGCCAGCAGCTTGGATGAGGGGTGGGCAGAGACCCAGTACTTC. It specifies CASSLDEGWAETQYF.

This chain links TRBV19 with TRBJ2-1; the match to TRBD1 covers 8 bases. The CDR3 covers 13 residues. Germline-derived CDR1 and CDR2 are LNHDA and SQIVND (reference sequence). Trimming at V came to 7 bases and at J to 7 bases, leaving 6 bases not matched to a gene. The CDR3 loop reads CASKVRGQNEQFF. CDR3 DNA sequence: TGTGCCAGTAAAGTCAGGGGGCAAAATGAGCAGTTCTTC.

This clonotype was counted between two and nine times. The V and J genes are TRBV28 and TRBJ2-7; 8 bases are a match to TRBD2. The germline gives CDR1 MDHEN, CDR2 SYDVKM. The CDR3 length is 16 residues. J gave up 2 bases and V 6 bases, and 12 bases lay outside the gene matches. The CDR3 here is CASSGRIAGLTYEQYF. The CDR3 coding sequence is TGTGCCAGCAGCGGCCGAATAGCGGGACTGACCTACGAGCAGTACTTC. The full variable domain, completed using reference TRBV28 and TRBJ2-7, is DVKVTQSSRYLVKRTGEKVFLECVQDMDHENMFWYRQDPGLGLRLIYFSYDVKMKEKGDIPEGYSVSREKKERFSLILESASTNQTSMYLCASSGRIAGLTYEQYFGPGTRLTVT.

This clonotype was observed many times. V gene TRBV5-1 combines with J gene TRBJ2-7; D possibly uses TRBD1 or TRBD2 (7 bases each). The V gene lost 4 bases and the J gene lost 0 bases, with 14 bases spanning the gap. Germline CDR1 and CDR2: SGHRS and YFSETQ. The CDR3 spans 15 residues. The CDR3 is CASSSGTANSYEQYF. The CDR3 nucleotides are TGCGCCAGCAGCAGCGGGACAGCTAACTCCTACGAGCAGTACTTC.

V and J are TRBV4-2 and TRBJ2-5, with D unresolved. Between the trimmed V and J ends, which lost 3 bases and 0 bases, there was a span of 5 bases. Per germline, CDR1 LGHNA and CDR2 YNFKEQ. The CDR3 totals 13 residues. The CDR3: CASSQNHQETQYF. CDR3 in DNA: TGTGCCAGCAGCCAGAACCACCAAGAGACCCAGTACTTC.